The 20 T cell receptor beta chains in this list originate from one sample, sequenced in a study of blood T cells in healthy people across ages. Sample-barcoded 5' priming and a J-beta primer mix drove a second PCR of about 6 to 11 cycles. A single record per CDR3 protein comes from TCRdb applying MiXCR to the 5' RACE reads. In the table there are 700,000 to 800,000 distinct CDR3 sequences, roughly 44% of which are singletons. Sequencing was performed on blood. Receptors originate from a woman in her sixties in good health.

This chain links TRBV28 with TRBJ2-4; 7 positions match TRBD1. The DNA matches TRBJ2-7 better at its end, which makes the J call doubtful. This CDR3 is built from 15 residues. Germline V gene data show CDR1 as MDHEN and CDR2 as SYDVKM. CDR3 in amino acids: CASRGWTGTFYEQYF. CDR3 bases: TGTGCCAGCAGGGGGTGGACAGGAACTTTCTACGAGCAGTACTTC.

The chain is built from TRBV7-8 and TRBJ1-2; perhaps TRBD1 as D (5 bases). V lost 2 bases and J lost 8, with 12 bases in between. The length of the CDR3 is 13 residues. From germline, CDR1 is SGHVS and CDR2 FQNEAQ. In DNA form, the CDR3 reads TGTGCCAGCAGCTTAAACGGGGCGCTCGGCTACACCTTC. Translated, it gives CASSLNGALGYTF.

This clonotype was picked up many times. The J gene is TRBJ2-4, the V gene TRBV4-1; 9 bases match TRBD2. After removal of 1 base from V and 6 bases from J, the junction contained 7 bases not matched to a gene. The CDR3 is 16 amino acids. From germline, CDR1 is MGHRA and CDR2 YSYEKL. The CDR3 coding sequence is TGCGCCAGCAGCCAAGGTGCGGCGGGGGGGACAAACATTCAGTACTTC. Residues: CASSQGAAGGTNIQYF.

The chain carries TRBV4-1 and TRBJ2-6, with a tentative D call TRBD1 (6 bases). This CDR3 spans 15 amino acids. Germline CDR1 MGHRA, CDR2 YSYEKL. V shed 1 base and J shed 6 bases, with 10 bases lying between them. The CDR3 DNA reads as TGCGCCAGCAGCCAAGCTGCAGGGGTGGCCAACGTCCTGACTTTC. Residues: CASSQAAGVANVLTF.

The chain recombines TRBV7-2 with TRBJ1-2; TRBD1 aligns across 8 bases. This CDR3 contains 14 residues. V was pared by 2 bases and J by 8 bases, with 7 bases of the junction left unmatched. CDR1 is SGHTA and CDR2 is FQGNSA in the germline V gene. DNA of the CDR3: TGTGCCAGCAGCTTATCCGCGGACAGGGCAGGCTACACCTTC. Its protein is CASSLSADRAGYTF.

The CDR3 bases are TGCAGTGCTAGAGATCCCCCTAGCGGGTACAATGAGCAGTTCTTC. Its protein product is CSARDPPSGYNEQFF. The chain uses TRBV20-1 and TRBJ2-1; 8 bases agree with TRBD2. Germline lookup yields CDR1 DFQATT and CDR2 SNEGSKA (reference sequence). The junction had 5 bases not matched to a gene; V was cut back by 0 bases and J by 4 bases. CDR3 length: 15 residues.

The CDR3 DNA sequence: TGTGCCAGCAAAGAGATTACGACAGGCACTGAAGCTTTCTTT. Protein: CASKEITTGTEAFF. This chain joins TRBV2 and TRBJ1-1, with D maybe TRBD1 (6 bases). In germline, CDR1 is SNHLY, CDR2 FYNNEI. This CDR3 spans 14 amino acids. Trimming removed 7 bases from V and 4 bases from J, with 16 bases in between.

This clonotype was seen a few times. The V and J genes are TRBV7-2 and TRBJ2-1, with TRBD2 matching over 8 bases. V lost 2 bases and J lost 6; bases outside the gene matches: 6. The V gene's germline CDR1 is SGHTA and CDR2 FQGNSA. This CDR3 spans 15 amino acids. CDR3 amino acids: CASSLNGRASNEQFF. Written as DNA, the CDR3 is TGTGCCAGCAGCTTAAACGGGAGGGCGTCCAATGAGCAGTTCTTC.

The chain uses TRBV2 and TRBJ1-4, with TRBD1 identical over 8 bases. The CDR3 totals 16 residues. The V segment lost 3 bases and the J segment 7 bases; nucleotides outside the gene matches: 10. CDR1 is SNHLY, CDR2 FYNNEI, per germline. CDR3 in DNA: TGTGCCAGCAGTGAGCACAGACAGGGGTTTTTTGAAAAACTGTTTTTT. Its protein product is CASSEHRQGFFEKLFF.

The V call is TRBV7-2, the J call TRBJ2-3, with a weak D call TRBD2 (6 bases). The CDR3 sequence is 14 residues long. V lost 5 bases, J lost 5 bases, and 14 bases lay in between. CDR1 SGHTA and CDR2 FQGNSA come from the germline V gene. CDR3 sequence reads: CASSTGTHKDTQYF. The CDR3 DNA is TGTGCCAGCAGCACCGGGACTCACAAAGATACGCAGTATTTT. The full variable domain, in which reference TRBV7-2 and TRBJ2-3 provide the parts outside the CDR3, is GAGVSQSPSNKVTEKGKDVELRCDPISGHTALYWYRQSLGQGLEFLIYFQGNSAPDKSGLPSDRFSAERTGGSVSTLTIQRTQQEDSAVYLCASSTGTHKDTQYFGPGTRLTVL.

V gene TRBV7-2 combines with J gene TRBJ1-1; TRBD1 is a possible D gene (5 bases). Germline V gives CDR1 SGHTA, CDR2 FQGNSA. The CDR3 totals 14 residues. V was cut by 2 bases and J by 5 bases, with 12 bases left in between. The DNA for the CDR3 is TGTGCCAGCAGCTTATTTGAGGGGAGAACTGAAGCTTTCTTT. Encoded protein: CASSLFEGRTEAFF.

This clonotype has only a few counts. The chain links TRBV12-3 or TRBV12-4 to TRBJ2-1, with 8 bases identical to TRBD2. V dropped 5 bases and J dropped 7; count of bases not matched to a gene: 10. This CDR3 region has 15 residues. CDR3 in DNA: TGTGCCAGCAGTCCGATTAGCGGGGAAGGGAATGAGCAGTTCTTC. Its protein product is CASSPISGEGNEQFF.

The chain links TRBV9 to TRBJ1-2; D perhaps matches TRBD1 (5 bases). CDR1 is SGDLS and CDR2 is YYNGEE in the germline V gene. The ends were cut back, 4 bases at V and 4 bases at J, with 20 bases in the middle. The CDR3 is 16 residues long. The CDR3 region is CASSSRGGRDRYGYTF. The CDR3, as DNA: TGTGCCAGCAGCTCCCGGGGGGGGAGAGATCGCTATGGCTACACCTTC.

J is TRBJ1-2 and V is TRBV5-1; D possibly corresponds to TRBD1 (5 bases). V lost 8 bases and J lost 6, with 8 bases in between. Germline lookup yields CDR1 SGHRS and CDR2 YFSETQ. The CDR3 length is 10 residues. The CDR3, as DNA: TGCGCCAGTAGGGACGATGGCTACACCTTC. This translates into CASRDDGYTF.

V is TRBV28 and J is TRBJ2-7, with 7 nucleotides matching TRBD2. With 6 bases clipped from V and 2 bases from J, the junction kept 4 bases outside the gene matches. This CDR3 has 13 residues. Germline loops: CDR1 MDHEN, CDR2 SYDVKM. This CDR3 is CASRLGGTYEQYF. CDR3 coding DNA: TGTGCCAGCAGACTCGGGGGGACCTACGAGCAGTACTTC.

The chain has TRBV24-1 and TRBJ2-5, with D possibly TRBD2 on 6 matching bases. Germline CDR1 reads KGHDR; CDR2 reads SFDVKD. V lost 3 bases and J lost 5, with 24 bases in between. This CDR3 comprises 18 residues. The CDR3 bases are TGTGCCACCAGTGATCCGTCGGGGGACGCTACACTCGGGGAGACCCAGTACTTC. Amino acid sequence: CATSDPSGDATLGETQYF.

The chain employs TRBV20-1 and TRBJ1-2; the match to TRBD1 covers 10 bases. Germline CDR1 DFQATT, CDR2 SNEGSKA (reference sequence). V shed 6 bases and J 4 bases; nucleotides not matched to a gene: 11. The CDR3 runs to 15 residues. CDR3: CSAPREGQGTYGYTF. CDR3 nucleotides: TGCAGTGCCCCTAGGGAGGGACAGGGGACCTATGGCTACACCTTC.

V and J are TRBV28 and TRBJ2-7, with D unresolved. The J call may be mistaken, given a closer DNA end match to TRBJ2-1. Germline V gives CDR1 MDHEN, CDR2 SYDVKM. The CDR3 is made up of 12 amino acids. The CDR3 loop is CASSSVSYEQFF. The CDR3 DNA reads as TGTGCCAGCAGTTCGGTATCCTACGAGCAGTTCTTC.

The chain has TRBV18 and TRBJ2-5, with D possibly being TRBD2 (6 bases). The DNA end favors TRBJ2-7, so the J call may be wrong. This CDR3 contains 13 residues. The germline V gene has CDR1 KGHSH and CDR2 LQKENI. Here the CDR3 reads CASSSGLHYEQYF. The DNA of the CDR3 is TGTGCCAGCTCATCGGGACTGCACTACGAGCAGTACTTC.

V is TRBV12-3 or TRBV12-4 and J is TRBJ2-4, with 10 bases lining up with TRBD2. The J call is in doubt because the DNA end fits TRBJ2-5 better. CDR3 size: 16 residues. The CDR3 region has the DNA TGTGCCAGCAGACGGCCGGGACTAGCGTCGCAAGAGACCCAGTACTTC. Encoded protein: CASRRPGLASQETQYF.